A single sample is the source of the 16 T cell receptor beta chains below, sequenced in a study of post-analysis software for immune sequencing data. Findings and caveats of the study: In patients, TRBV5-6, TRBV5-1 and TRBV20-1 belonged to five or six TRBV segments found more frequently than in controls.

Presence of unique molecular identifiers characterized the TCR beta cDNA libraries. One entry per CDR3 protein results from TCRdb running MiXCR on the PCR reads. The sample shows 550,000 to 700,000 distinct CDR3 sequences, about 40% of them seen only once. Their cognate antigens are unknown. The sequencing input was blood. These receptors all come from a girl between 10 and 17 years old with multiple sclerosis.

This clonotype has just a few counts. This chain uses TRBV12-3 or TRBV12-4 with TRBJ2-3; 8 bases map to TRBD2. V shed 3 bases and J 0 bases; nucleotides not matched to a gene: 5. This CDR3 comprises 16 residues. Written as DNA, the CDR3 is TGTGCCAGCAGTTTCTTCGGGAGGGCCAGCACAGATACGCAGTATTTT. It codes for CASSFFGRASTDTQYF.

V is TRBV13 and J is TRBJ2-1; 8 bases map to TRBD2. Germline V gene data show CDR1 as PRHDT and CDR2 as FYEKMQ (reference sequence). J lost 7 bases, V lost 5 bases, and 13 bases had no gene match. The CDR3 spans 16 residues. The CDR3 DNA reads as TGTGCCAGCAGCCGGGGGGGGGGACGCCCGGGGAATGAGCAGTTCTTC. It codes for CASSRGGGRPGNEQFF. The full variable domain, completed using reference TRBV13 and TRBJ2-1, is AAGVIQSPRHLIKEKRETATLKCYPIPRHDTVYWYQQGPGQDPQFLISFYEKMQSDKGSIPDRFSAQQFSDYHSELNMSSLELGDSALYFCASSRGGGRPGNEQFFGPGTRLTVL.

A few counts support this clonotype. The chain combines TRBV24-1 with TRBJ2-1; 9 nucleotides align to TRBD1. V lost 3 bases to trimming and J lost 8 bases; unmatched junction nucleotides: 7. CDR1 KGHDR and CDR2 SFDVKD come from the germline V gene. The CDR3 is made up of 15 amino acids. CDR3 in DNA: TGTGCCACCAGTGATCCCCGGACAGGGGCCTATGAGCAGTTCTTC. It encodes CATSDPRTGAYEQFF.

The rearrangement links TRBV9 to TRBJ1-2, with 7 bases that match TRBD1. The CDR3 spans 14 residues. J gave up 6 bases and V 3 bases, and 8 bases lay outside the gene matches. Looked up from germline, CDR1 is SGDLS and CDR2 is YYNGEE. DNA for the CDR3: TGTGCCAGCAGCGGCGGAAGTGGGACAGATGGCTACACCTTC. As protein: CASSGGSGTDGYTF.

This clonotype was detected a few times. CDR3 nucleotide sequence: TGTGCCAGCACTTCGCCAGACGGCGGGCTCACAGATACGCAGTATTTT. This codes for CASTSPDGGLTDTQYF. The chain is built from TRBV11-2 and TRBJ2-3, with a possible D match to TRBD2 (5 bases). Trimming left V 7 bases short and J 2 bases short, with 19 bases between. CDR3 length: 16 amino acids. CDR1 and CDR2 (germline): SGHAT, FQNNGV. Looking up the rest from reference TRBV11-2 and TRBJ2-3 gives the full variable domain: EAGVAQSPRYKIIEKRQSVAFWCNPISGHATLYWYQQILGQGPKLLIQFQNNGVVDDSQLPKDRFSAERLKGVDSTLKIQPAKLEDSAVYLCASTSPDGGLTDTQYFGPGTRLTVL.

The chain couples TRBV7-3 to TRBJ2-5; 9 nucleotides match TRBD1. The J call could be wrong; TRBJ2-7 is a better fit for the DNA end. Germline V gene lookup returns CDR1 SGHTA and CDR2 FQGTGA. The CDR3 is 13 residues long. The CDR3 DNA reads TGTGCCAGCTCGAAACAGGGGGCGCTCGAGCAGTACTTC. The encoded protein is CASSKQGALEQYF.

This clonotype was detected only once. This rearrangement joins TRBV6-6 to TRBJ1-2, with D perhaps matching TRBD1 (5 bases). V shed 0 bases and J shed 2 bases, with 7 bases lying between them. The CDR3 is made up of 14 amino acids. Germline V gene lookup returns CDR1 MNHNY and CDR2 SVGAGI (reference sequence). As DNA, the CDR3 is TGTGCCAGCAGTTACTCTCGGGGGAACTATGGCTACACCTTC. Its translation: CASSYSRGNYGYTF.

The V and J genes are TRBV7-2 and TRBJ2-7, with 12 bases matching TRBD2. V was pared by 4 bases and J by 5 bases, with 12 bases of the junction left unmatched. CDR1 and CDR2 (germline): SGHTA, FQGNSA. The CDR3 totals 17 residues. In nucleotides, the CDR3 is TGTGCCAGCAGCTCCTGGAGCCGGACTAGCGGGGTCAACGAGCAGTACTTC. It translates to CASSSWSRTSGVNEQYF.

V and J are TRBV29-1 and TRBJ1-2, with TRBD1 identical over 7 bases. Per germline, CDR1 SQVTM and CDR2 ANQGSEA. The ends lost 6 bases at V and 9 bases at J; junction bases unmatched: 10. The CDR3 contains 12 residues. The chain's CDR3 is CSVSDRLSSYTF. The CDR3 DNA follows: TGCAGCGTCTCGGACAGGTTATCGAGCTACACCTTC.

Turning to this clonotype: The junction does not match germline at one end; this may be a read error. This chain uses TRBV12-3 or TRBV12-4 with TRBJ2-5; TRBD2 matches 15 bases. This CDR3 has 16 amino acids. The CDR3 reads CACSPTGTSGRETQYF. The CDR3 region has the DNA TGTGCCTGCAGTCCGACCGGGACTAGCGGGAGGGAGACCCAGTACTTC.

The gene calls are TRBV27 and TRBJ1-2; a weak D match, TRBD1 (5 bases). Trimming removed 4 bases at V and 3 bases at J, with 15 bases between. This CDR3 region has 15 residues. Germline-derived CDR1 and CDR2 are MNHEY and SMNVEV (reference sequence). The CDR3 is CASSSLHSGYYGYTF. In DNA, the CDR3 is TGTGCCAGCAGTTCCCTCCACTCAGGGTACTATGGCTACACCTTC.

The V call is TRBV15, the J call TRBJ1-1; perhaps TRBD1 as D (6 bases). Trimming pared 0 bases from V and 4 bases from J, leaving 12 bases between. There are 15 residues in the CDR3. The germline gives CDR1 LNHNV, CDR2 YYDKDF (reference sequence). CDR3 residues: CATSRDYREGTEAFF. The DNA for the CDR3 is TGTGCCACCAGCAGAGATTACAGGGAGGGCACTGAAGCTTTCTTT.

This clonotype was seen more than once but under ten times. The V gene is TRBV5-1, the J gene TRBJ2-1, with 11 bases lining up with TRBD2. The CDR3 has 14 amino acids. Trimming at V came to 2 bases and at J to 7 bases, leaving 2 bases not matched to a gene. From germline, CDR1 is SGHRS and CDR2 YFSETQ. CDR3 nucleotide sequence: TGCGCCAGCAGCTTAACTAGCGGGGGTAATGAGCAGTTCTTC. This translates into CASSLTSGGNEQFF.

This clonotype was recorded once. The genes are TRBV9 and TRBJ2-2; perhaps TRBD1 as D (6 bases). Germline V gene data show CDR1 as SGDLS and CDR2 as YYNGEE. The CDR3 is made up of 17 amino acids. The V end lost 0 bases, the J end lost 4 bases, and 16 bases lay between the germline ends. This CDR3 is CASSVGGNGTITGELFF. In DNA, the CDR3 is TGTGCCAGCAGCGTAGGGGGGAACGGGACAATCACCGGGGAGCTGTTTTTT.

This CDR3 is CASSGTGVTYEQYF. DNA of the CDR3: TGTGCCAGCAGTGGGACAGGGGTAACCTACGAGCAGTACTTC. The J gene is TRBJ2-7, the V gene TRBV12-3 or TRBV12-4, with 10 bases fitting TRBD1. The CDR3 loop spans 14 amino acids. The V gene end was trimmed by 5 bases and the J gene end by 2 bases; junction bases not matched to a gene: 3.

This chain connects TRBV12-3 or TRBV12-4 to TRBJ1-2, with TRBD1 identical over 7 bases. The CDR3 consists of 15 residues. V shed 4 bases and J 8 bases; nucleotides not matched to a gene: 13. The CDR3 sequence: CASSSLGPRGDGYTF. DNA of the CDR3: TGTGCCAGCAGTTCCCTGGGCCCCAGGGGGGACGGCTACACCTTC.